This T cell receptor beta chain was retrieved from a study of T cells after yellow fever vaccination. Study results and limitations: A weaker secondary response peaked on day 5, the primary on day 15. FACS-sorted repertoires could contain abundant clonotypes contaminating from the bulk population.

A 5'RACE template-switching step, the method used to make TCR cDNA, added a universal primer site and UMIs. Each CDR3 protein gets one entry after TCRdb re-called the 5' RACE reads with MiXCR. The sample holds 600,000 to 750,000 distinct CDR3 sequences; 9% to 15% are singletons and the top ten take about 15%. V gave up 0 bases and J gave up 8 bases, with 6 bases separating them. The length of the CDR3 is 12 residues. In germline, CDR1 is LGHNA, CDR2 YSLEER. This clonotype was found a few times. Its antigen remains unknown. This sequence originates from a man aged 25 to 40 who received the YFV17D yellow fever vaccine. The chain uses TRBV4-3 and TRBJ2-3; possible D gene TRBD2, 5 bases. The starting material was PBMCs, obtained on the day of the yellow fever booster vaccination. CDR3 loop: CASSQDRGTQYF. The CDR3 nucleotides are TGCGCCAGCAGCCAAGATCGGGGTACGCAGTATTTT.